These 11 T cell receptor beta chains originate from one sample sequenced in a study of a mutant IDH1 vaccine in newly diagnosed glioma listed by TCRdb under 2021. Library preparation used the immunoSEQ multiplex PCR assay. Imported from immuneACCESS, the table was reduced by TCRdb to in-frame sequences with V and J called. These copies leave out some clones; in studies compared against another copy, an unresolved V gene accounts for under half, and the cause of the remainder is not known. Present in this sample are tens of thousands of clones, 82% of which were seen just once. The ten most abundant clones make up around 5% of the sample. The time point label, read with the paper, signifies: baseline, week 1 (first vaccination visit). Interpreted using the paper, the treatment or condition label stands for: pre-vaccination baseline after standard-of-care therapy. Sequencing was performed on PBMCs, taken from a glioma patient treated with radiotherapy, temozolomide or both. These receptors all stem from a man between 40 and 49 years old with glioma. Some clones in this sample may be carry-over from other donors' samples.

This CDR3 is CASSHSLGLLAYEQYF. Written as DNA, the CDR3 is TGTGCCAGCAGCCACTCTTTGGGACTGTTGGCCTACGAGCAGTACTTC. The chain employs TRBV4-2 and TRBJ2-7; tentatively, D is TRBD2 (6 bases). V was clipped by 3 bases and J by 2 bases, with 17 bases between them. Germline assignment: CDR1 LGHNA and CDR2 YNFKEQ. The CDR3 loop spans 16 amino acids.

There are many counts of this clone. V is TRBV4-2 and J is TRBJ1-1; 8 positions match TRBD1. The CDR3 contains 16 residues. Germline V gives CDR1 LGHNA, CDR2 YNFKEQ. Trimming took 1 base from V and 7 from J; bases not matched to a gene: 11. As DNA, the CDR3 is TGTGCCAGCAGCCAAGTTATGACAGGGGAAGGAGGTGAAGCTTTCTTT. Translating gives CASSQVMTGEGGEAFF.

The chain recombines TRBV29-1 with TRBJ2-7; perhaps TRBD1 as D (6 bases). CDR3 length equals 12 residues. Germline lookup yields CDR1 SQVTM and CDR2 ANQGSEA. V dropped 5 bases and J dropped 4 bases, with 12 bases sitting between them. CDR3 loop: CSVRQAGYEQYF. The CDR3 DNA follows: TGCAGCGTTCGACAGGCTGGGTACGAGCAGTACTTC.

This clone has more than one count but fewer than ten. In DNA, the CDR3 is TGTGCCAGCAGCCGACAGACAGGCAACCAAGAGACCCAGTACTTC. It translates to CASSRQTGNQETQYF. The rearrangement uses TRBV7-2 and TRBJ2-5; tentative D call: TRBD1 (6 bases). V lost 5 bases, J lost 0 bases, and 13 bases lay in between. From germline, CDR1 is SGHTA and CDR2 FQGNSA. This CDR3 has 15 amino acids. Full variable domain (missing parts from reference TRBV7-2 and TRBJ2-5): GAGVSQSPSNKVTEKGKDVELRCDPISGHTALYWYRQSLGQGLEFLIYFQGNSAPDKSGLPSDRFSAERTGGSVSTLTIQRTQQEDSAVYLCASSRQTGNQETQYFGPGTRLLVL.

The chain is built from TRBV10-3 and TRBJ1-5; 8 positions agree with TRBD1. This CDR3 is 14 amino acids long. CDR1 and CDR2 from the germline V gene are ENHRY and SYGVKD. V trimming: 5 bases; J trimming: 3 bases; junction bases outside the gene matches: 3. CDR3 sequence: CAISSQGVNQPQHF. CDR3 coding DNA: TGTGCCATCAGTTCACAGGGGGTCAATCAGCCCCAGCATTTT.

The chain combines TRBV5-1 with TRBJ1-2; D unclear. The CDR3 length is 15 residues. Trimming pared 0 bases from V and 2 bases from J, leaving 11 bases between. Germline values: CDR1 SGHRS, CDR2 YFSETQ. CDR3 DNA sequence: TGCGCCAGCAGCTTGGAAATGACCGGAAACTATGGCTACACCTTC. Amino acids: CASSLEMTGNYGYTF.

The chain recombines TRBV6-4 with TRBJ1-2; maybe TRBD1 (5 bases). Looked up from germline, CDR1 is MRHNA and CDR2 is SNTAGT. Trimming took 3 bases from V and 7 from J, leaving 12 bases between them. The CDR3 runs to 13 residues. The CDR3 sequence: CASSEGEGSGYTF. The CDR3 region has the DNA TGTGCCAGCAGTGAGGGGGAAGGTTCTGGCTACACCTTC.

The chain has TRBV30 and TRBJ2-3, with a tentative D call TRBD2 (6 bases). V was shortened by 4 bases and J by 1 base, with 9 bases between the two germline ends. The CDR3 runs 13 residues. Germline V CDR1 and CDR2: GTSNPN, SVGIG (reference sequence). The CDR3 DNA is TGTGCCTGGATAGCGGCCCGCACAGATACGCAGTATTTT. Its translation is CAWIAARTDTQYF.

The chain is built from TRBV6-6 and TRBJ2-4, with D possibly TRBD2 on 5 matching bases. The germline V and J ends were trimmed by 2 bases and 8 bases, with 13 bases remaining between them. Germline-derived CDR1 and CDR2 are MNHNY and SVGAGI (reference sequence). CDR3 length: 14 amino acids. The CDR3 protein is CASSYEWERDIQYF. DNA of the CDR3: TGTGCCAGCAGTTACGAGTGGGAGAGGGACATTCAGTACTTC.

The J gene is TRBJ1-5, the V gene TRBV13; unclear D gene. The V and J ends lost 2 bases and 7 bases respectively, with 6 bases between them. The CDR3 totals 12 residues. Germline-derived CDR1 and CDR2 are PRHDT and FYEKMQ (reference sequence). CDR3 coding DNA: TGTGCCAGCAGCTTATTGGGACAGCCCCAGCATTTT. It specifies CASSLLGQPQHF.

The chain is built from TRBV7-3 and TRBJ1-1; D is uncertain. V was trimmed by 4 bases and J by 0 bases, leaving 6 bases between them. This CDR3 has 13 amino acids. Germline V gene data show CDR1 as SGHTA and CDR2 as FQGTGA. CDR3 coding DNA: TGTGCCAGCAGCTCCGATATGAACACTGAAGCTTTCTTT. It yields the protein CASSSDMNTEAFF.